This T cell receptor beta chain comes out of a study of T cell responses to AZD1222 COVID-19 vaccine. Study outcomes and limitations: Spike-specific TCR repertoires showed rising breadth and depth after two AZD1222 doses. Seropositivity was recorded at baseline in only a handful of AZD1222 recipients. Females made up more of the donors, who were largely white British, and clonal diversity may have come out too low. In all cases, repertoires were sampled only after the peak T cell response.

As concerns this clone: Its antigen is undetermined.

Data came from immunoSEQ multiplex PCR; TCRdb stores just in-frame clones and leaves some out. Here the sample spans about 150,000 clones, around nine tenths being singletons. This CDR3 contains 13 residues. V dropped 6 bases and J dropped 6 bases, with 14 bases sitting between them. Germline values: CDR1 MNHEY, CDR2 SVGAGI. The TCR originated in an adult in good health. Here the sequenced sample was peripheral blood, taken on day 0 of AZD1222 vaccination. V gene TRBV6-5 combines with J gene TRBJ1-2, with D unresolved. The CDR3 sequence: CASRLNIGNGYTF. The CDR3 coding sequence is TGTGCCAGCAGGCTAAACATTGGGAATGGCTACACCTTC.